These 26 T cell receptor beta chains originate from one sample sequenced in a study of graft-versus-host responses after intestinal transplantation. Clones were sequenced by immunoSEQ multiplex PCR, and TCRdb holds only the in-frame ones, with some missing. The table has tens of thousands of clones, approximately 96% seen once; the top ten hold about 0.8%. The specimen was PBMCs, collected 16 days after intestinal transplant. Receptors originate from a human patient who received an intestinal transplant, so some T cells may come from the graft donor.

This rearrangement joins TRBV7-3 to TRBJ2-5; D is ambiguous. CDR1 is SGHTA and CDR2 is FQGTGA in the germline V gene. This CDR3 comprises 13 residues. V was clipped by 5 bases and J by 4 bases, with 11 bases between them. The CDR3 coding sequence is TGTGCCAGCAGCAACGGACCTAGAGAGACCCAGTACTTC. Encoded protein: CASSNGPRETQYF.

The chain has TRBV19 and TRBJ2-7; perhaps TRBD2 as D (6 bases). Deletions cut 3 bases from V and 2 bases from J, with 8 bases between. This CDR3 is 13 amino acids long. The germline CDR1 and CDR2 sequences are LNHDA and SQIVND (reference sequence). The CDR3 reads CASSIAGTYEQYF. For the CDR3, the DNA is TGTGCCAGTAGTATTGCGGGAACCTACGAGCAGTACTTC.

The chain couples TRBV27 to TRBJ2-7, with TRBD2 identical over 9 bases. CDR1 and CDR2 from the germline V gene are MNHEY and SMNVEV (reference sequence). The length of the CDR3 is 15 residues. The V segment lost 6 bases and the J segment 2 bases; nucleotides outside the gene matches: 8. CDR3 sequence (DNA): TGTGCCAGCAGCCCCACGGCGGGAGGGACCTACGAGCAGTACTTC. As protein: CASSPTAGGTYEQYF.

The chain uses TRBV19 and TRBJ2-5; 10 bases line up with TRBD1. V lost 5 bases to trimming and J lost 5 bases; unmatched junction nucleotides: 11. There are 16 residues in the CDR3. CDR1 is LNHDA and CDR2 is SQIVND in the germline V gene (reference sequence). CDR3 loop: CASSFRRQGAKETQYF. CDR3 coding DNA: TGTGCCAGTAGTTTCCGTCGACAGGGGGCTAAGGAGACCCAGTACTTC.

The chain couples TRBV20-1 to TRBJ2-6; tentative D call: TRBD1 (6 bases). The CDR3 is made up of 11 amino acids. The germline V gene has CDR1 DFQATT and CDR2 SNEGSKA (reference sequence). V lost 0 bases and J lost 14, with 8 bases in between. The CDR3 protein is CSARDTGFLTF. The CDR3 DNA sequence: TGCAGTGCTAGAGATACAGGGTTCCTGACTTTC.

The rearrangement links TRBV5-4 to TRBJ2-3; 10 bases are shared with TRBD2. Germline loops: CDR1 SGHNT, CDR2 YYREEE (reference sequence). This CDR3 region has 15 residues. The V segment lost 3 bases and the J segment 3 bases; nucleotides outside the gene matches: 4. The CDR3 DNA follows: TGTGCCAGCAGCTCCCGGACTAGCGGAACAGATACGCAGTATTTT. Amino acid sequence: CASSSRTSGTDTQYF.

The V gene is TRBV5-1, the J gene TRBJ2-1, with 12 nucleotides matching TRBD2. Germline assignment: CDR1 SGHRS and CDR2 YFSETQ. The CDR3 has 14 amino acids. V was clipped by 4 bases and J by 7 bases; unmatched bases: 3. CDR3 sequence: CASSRTSGRNEQFF. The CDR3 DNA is TGCGCCAGCAGCCGAACTAGCGGGAGGAATGAGCAGTTCTTC.

CDR3 sequence reads: CASSLGGQGSETQYF. The CDR3 coding sequence is TGTGCCAGCAGCTTGGGAGGGCAGGGATCCGAGACCCAGTACTTC. The rearrangement joins TRBV5-6 to TRBJ2-5; either TRBD1 or TRBD2 may fit D (5 bases each). Trimming cost V 0 bases and J 5 bases, with 14 bases left between them. This CDR3 has 15 residues. From germline, CDR1 is SGHDT and CDR2 YYEEEE.

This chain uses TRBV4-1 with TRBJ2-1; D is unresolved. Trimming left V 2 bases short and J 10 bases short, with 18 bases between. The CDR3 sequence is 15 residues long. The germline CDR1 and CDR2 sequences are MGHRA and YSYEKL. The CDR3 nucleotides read TGCGCCAGCAGCCAACTTTCTTCTAGGCACGAAGAGCAGTTCTTC. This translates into CASSQLSSRHEEQFF.

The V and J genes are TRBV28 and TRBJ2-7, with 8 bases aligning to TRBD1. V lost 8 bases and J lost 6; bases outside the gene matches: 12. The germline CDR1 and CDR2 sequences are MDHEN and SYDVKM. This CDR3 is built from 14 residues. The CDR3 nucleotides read TGTGCCAGCCGAGGACAGGGCAGGATCCGCGAGCAGTACTTC. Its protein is CASRGQGRIREQYF. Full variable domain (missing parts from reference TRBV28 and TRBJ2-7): DVKVTQSSRYLVKRTGEKVFLECVQDMDHENMFWYRQDPGLGLRLIYFSYDVKMKEKGDIPEGYSVSREKKERFSLILESASTNQTSMYLCASRGQGRIREQYFGPGTRLTVT.

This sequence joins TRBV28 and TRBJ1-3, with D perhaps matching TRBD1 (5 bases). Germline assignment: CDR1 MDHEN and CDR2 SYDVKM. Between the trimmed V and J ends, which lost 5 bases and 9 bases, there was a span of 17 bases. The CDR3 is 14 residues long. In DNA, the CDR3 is TGTGCCAGCAGTCGTAACAGGTTGAGGGGCACCATATATTTT. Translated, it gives CASSRNRLRGTIYF. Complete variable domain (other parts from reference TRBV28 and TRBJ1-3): DVKVTQSSRYLVKRTGEKVFLECVQDMDHENMFWYRQDPGLGLRLIYFSYDVKMKEKGDIPEGYSVSREKKERFSLILESASTNQTSMYLCASSRNRLRGTIYFGEGSWLTVV.

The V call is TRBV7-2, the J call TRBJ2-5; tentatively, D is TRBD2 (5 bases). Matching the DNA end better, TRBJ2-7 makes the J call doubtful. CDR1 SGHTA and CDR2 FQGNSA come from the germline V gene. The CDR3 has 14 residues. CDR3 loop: CASSLGLAAYEQYF. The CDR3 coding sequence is TGTGCCAGCAGCTTAGGGCTAGCAGCCTACGAGCAGTACTTC.

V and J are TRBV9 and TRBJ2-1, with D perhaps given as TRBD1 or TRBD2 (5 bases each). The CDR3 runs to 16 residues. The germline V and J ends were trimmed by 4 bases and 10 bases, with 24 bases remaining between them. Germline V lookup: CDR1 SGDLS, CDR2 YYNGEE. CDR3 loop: CASSPRLGPGLGEQFF. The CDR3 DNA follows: TGTGCCAGCAGCCCAAGATTGGGACCCGGTTTGGGGGAGCAGTTCTTC.

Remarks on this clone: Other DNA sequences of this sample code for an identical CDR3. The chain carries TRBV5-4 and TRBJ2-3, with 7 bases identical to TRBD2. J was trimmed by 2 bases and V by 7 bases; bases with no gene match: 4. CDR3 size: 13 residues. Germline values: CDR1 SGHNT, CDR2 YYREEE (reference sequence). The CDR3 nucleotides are TGTGCCAGCGGGGGGGGATCCACAGATACGCAGTATTTT. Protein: CASGGGSTDTQYF. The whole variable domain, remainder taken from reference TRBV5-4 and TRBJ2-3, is ETGVTQSPTHLIKTRGQQVTLRCSSQSGHNTVSWYQQALGQGPQFIFQYYREEENGRGNFPPRFSGLQFPNYSSELNVNALELDDSALYLCASGGGSTDTQYFGPGTRLTVL.

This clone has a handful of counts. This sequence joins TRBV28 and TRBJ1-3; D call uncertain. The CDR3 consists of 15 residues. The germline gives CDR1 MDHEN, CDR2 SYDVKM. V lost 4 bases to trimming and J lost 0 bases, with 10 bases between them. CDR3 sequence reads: CASSYQRPSGNTIYF. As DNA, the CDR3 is TGTGCCAGCAGTTATCAAAGACCCTCTGGAAACACCATATATTTT.

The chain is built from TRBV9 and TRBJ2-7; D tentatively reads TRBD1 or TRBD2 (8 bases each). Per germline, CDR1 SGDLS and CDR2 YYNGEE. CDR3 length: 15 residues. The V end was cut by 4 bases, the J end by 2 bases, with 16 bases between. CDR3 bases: TGTGCCAGCAGCCCGGGGGGGACAGGAGCCTACGAGCAGTACTTC. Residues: CASSPGGTGAYEQYF.

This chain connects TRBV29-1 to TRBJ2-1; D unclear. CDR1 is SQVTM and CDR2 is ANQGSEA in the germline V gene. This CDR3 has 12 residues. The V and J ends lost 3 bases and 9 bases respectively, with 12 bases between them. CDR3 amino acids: CSVDGTFGEQFF. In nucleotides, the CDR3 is TGCAGCGTTGATGGTACCTTCGGTGAGCAGTTCTTC.

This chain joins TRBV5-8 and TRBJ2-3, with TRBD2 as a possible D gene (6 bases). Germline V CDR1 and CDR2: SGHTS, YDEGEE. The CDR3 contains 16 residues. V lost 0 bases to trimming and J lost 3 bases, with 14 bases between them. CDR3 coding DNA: TGTGCCAGCAGCTTGGTGGCGGGATGGGGTACAGATACGCAGTATTTT. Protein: CASSLVAGWGTDTQYF. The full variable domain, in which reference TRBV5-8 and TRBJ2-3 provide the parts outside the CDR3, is EAGVTQSPTHLIKTRGQQATLRCSPISGHTSVYWYQQALGLGLQFLLWYDEGEERNRGNFPPRFSGRQFPNYSSELNVNALELEDSALYLCASSLVAGWGTDTQYFGPGTRLTVL.

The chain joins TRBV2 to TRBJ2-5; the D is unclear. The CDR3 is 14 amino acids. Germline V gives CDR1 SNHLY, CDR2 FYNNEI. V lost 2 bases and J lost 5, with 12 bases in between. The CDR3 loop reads CASSETAGMETQYF. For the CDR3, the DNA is TGTGCCAGCAGTGAAACGGCCGGAATGGAGACCCAGTACTTC.

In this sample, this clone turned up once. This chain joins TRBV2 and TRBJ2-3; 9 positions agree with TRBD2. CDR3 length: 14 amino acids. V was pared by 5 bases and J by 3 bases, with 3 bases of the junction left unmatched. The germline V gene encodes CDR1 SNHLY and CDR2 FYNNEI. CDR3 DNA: TGTGCCAGCAGTTTAGCGGGAGTGACAGATACGCAGTATTTT. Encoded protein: CASSLAGVTDTQYF.

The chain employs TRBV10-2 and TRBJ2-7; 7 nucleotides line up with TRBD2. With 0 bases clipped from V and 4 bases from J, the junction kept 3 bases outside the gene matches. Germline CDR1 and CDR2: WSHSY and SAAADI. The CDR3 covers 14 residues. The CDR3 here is CASSESRTSYEQYF. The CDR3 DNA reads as TGCGCCAGCAGTGAGTCGAGGACTAGTTACGAGCAGTACTTC.

CDR3 bases: TGTGCTAGGCGGGATACTAGCGGGAGGGCCGGGACCGGGGAGCTGTTTTTT. It specifies CARRDTSGRAGTGELFF. V gene TRBV12-5 combines with J gene TRBJ2-2; TRBD2 matches at 13 bases. V lost 9 bases to trimming and J lost 5 bases; unmatched junction nucleotides: 12. CDR1 and CDR2 from the germline V gene are LGHNT and FRNRAP. The CDR3 is 17 residues long.

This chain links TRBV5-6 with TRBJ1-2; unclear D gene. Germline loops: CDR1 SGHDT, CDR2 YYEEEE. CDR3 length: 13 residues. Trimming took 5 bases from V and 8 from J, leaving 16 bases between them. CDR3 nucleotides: TGTGCCAGCAGTTTACAGCCTTCGGTCGGCTACACCTTC. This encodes CASSLQPSVGYTF.

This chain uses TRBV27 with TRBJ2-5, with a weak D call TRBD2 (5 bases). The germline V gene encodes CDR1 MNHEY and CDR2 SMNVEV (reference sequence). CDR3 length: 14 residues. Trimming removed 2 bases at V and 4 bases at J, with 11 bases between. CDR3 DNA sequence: TGTGCCAGCAGTTTAGGGTGGGAGAGAGAGACCCAGTACTTC. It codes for CASSLGWERETQYF.

CDR3 protein: CASVRTGTGLYEQYF. The CDR3 DNA reads as TGTGCCAGCGTTAGGACCGGGACAGGCCTCTACGAGCAGTACTTC. The chain recombines TRBV27 with TRBJ2-7; TRBD1 matches 8 bases. Per the germline V gene, CDR1 is MNHEY and CDR2 is SMNVEV (reference sequence). J gave up 3 bases and V 8 bases, and 12 bases lay outside the gene matches. The CDR3 has 15 residues.

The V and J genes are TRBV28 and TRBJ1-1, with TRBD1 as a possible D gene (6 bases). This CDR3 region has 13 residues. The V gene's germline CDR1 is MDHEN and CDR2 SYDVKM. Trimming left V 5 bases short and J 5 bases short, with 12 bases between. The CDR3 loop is CASSPRGWTEAFF. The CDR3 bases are TGTGCCAGCAGTCCCAGGGGTTGGACTGAAGCTTTCTTT.